These 5 T cell receptor beta chains were all obtained from the same sample, sequenced in a study of OX40 agonist ivuxolimab in advanced cancers. TCRdb keeps only in-frame clones here, not all; method: immunoSEQ multiplex PCR. The table shows under 85,000 clones, with about 86% occurring only once. Sequences were derived from CD4+ or CD8+ T cells sorted from blood, sampled in a trial of the OX40 agonist ivuxolimab. The source is an adult with an advanced solid tumor such as melanoma, head and neck, liver or kidney cancer.

V and J are TRBV7-8 and TRBJ2-3; D may match TRBD1 or TRBD2 (5 bases each). V was trimmed by 7 bases and J by 0 bases, leaving 14 bases between them. Germline V lookup: CDR1 SGHVS, CDR2 FQNEAQ. CDR3 size: 15 residues. The CDR3 sequence is CASTSGRESTDTQYF. The CDR3 region has the DNA TGTGCCAGCACCTCAGGCAGGGAGAGCACAGATACGCAGTATTTT. The variable domain in full, completed from reference TRBV7-8 and TRBJ2-3, reads GAGVSQSPRYKVAKRGQDVALRCDPISGHVSLFWYQQALGQGPEFLTYFQNEAQLDKSGLPSDRFFAERPEGSVSTLKIQRTQQEDSAVYLCASTSGRESTDTQYFGPGTRLTVL.

The J gene is TRBJ2-5, the V gene TRBV11-2; D unclear. This CDR3 has 15 amino acids. CDR1 and CDR2 (germline): SGHAT, FQNNGV. Trimming took off 5 bases at V and 2 bases at J, with 15 bases between the two ends. The CDR3 reads CASSINPTNQETQYF. In nucleotides, the CDR3 is TGTGCCAGCAGCATAAACCCTACAAATCAAGAGACCCAGTACTTC.

The chain carries TRBV28 and TRBJ2-2; TRBD2 matches 10 bases. The CDR3 is 15 amino acids. Germline V gene lookup returns CDR1 MDHEN and CDR2 SYDVKM. V was clipped by 8 bases and J by 7 bases; unmatched bases: 10. CDR3 in amino acids: CASAPSGGAVGELFF. Here the CDR3 DNA reads TGTGCCAGCGCACCGAGCGGGGGGGCCGTCGGGGAGCTGTTTTTT. The full variable domain, completed using reference TRBV28 and TRBJ2-2, is DVKVTQSSRYLVKRTGEKVFLECVQDMDHENMFWYRQDPGLGLRLIYFSYDVKMKEKGDIPEGYSVSREKKERFSLILESASTNQTSMYLCASAPSGGAVGELFFGEGSRLTVL.

The CDR3 region has the DNA TGTGCCAGCTCACCCCCGGGGGCGAACACCGGGGAGCTGTTTTTT. Translated: CASSPPGANTGELFF. The rearrangement joins TRBV18 to TRBJ2-2; possible D gene TRBD2, 6 bases. The V end lost 3 bases, the J end lost 0 bases, and 8 bases lay between the germline ends. The CDR3 totals 15 residues. Germline CDR1 is KGHSH and CDR2 is LQKENI.

J is TRBJ2-6 and V is TRBV9; 8 bases are shared with TRBD1. Germline CDR1 and CDR2: SGDLS and YYNGEE. There are 16 residues in the CDR3. V was clipped by 4 bases and J by 1 base; unmatched bases: 4. CDR3 amino acids: CASSPRTGSGANVLTF. The CDR3 DNA sequence: TGTGCCAGCAGCCCCCGGACAGGGTCTGGGGCCAACGTCCTGACTTTC.